This T cell receptor beta chain was recorded in a study of blood T cells in healthy people across ages. As to this clonotype: Its antigen is not known.

Regarding the study as a whole: Estimated diversity, derived from one million T cells, was regarded as an underestimate. Long-lived donors exceeded aged donors in naive CD4+ cells and diversity.

Then a second PCR, running roughly 7 to 11 cycles, was carried out with a sample-barcoded 5' primer and a J-beta primer mix. The study obtained at least 2.5 million CDR3-containing paired-end reads from every sample. One entry per CDR3 protein results from TCRdb running MiXCR on the 5' RACE reads. This sample has hundreds of thousands of distinct CDR3 sequences, with about 56% found just once. The CDR3 loop spans 13 amino acids. Looked up from germline, CDR1 is SQVTM and CDR2 is ANQGSEA. V was clipped by 6 bases and J by 0 bases, with 12 bases between them. This TCR came from a man aged 35 to 55 in good health. Material for sequencing was blood. The V gene is TRBV29-1, the J gene TRBJ2-7; either TRBD1 or TRBD2 may fit D (6 bases each). The DNA of the CDR3 is TGCAGCGTGGAGGGGACATTCTCCTACGAGCAGTACTTC. The encoded protein is CSVEGTFSYEQYF.